This record looks at one T cell receptor beta chain sequence and its context. What it binds is not known. These data come from a study of identical twins. Healthy Caucasians supplied all donations. General study results and limits: The study found that models underestimated out-of-frame TCR alpha sharing in monozygotic twins. Cord blood beta clonotypes that were abundant carried fewer insertions, and memory repertoires showed no such trend.

Using its own MiXCR run on the 5' RACE reads, TCRdb lists one record per CDR3 protein. Of 400,000 to 500,000 distinct CDR3 sequences in the sample, 14% were seen once. The sample was also linked to a second study, of yellow fever vaccine responses in identical twins. As reported in that work: Vaccine-induced T cell responses in twins were reportedly observed to appear partly convergent, partly personalized.

This sequence was found in a woman younger than 35 in good health. Sequenced material: CD4+ T cells sorted from blood.

The CDR3 region is CSVGEGANVLTF. CDR3 coding DNA: TGCAGCGTCGGAGAGGGGGCCAACGTCCTGACTTTC. This rearrangement joins TRBV29-1 to TRBJ2-6; D uncertain. Trimming took off 6 bases at V and 4 bases at J, with 7 bases between the two ends. Germline V gene data show CDR1 as SQVTM and CDR2 as ANQGSEA. The CDR3 extends over 12 amino acids. The whole variable domain, remainder taken from reference TRBV29-1 and TRBJ2-6, is SAVISQKPSRDICQRGTSLTIQCQVDSQVTMMFWYRQQPGQSLTLIATANQGSEATYESGFVIDKFPISRPNLTFSTLTVSNMSPEDSSIYLCSVGEGANVLTFGAGSRLTVL.